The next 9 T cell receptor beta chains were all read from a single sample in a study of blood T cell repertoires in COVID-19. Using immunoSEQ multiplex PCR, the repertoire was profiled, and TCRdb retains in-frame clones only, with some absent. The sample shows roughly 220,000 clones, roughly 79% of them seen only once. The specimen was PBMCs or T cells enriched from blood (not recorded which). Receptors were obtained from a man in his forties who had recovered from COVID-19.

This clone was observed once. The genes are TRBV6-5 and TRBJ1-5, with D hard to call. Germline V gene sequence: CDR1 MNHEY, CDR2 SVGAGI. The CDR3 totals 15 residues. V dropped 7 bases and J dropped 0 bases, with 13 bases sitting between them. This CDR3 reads CASTGSFDSNQPQHF. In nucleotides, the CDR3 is TGTGCCAGCACGGGGTCCTTTGATAGCAATCAGCCCCAGCATTTT.

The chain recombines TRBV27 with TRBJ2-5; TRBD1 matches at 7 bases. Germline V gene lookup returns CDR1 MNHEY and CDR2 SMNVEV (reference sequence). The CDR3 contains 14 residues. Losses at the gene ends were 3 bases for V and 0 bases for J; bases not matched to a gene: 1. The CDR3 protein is CASSLDRYQETQYF. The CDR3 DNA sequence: TGTGCCAGCAGTTTGGACAGGTACCAAGAGACCCAGTACTTC.

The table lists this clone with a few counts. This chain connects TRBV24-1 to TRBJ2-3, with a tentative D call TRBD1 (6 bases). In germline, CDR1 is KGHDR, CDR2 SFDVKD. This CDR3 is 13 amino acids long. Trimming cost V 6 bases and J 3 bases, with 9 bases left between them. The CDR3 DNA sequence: TGTGCCACCAGTTGGACAGCTACAGATACGCAGTATTTT. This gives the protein CATSWTATDTQYF.

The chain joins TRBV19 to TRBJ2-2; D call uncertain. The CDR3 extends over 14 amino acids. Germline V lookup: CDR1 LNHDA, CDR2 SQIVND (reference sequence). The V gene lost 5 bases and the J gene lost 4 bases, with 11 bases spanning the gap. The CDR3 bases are TGTGCCAGTAGTGTGATACAGAGCACCGGGGAGCTGTTTTTT. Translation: CASSVIQSTGELFF.

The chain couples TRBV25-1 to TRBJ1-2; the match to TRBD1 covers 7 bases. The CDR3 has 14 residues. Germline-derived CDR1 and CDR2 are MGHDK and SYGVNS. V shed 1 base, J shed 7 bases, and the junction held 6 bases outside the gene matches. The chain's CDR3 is CASSEFVGGRGYTF. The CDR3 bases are TGTGCCAGCAGTGAATTCGTAGGGGGCCGTGGCTACACCTTC.

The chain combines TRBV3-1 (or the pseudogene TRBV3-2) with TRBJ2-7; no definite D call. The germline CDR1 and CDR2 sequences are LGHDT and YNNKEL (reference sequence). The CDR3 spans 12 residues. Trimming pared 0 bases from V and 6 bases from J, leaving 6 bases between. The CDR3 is CASSQDLREQYF. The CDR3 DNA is TGTGCCAGCAGCCAAGATCTACGCGAGCAGTACTTC.

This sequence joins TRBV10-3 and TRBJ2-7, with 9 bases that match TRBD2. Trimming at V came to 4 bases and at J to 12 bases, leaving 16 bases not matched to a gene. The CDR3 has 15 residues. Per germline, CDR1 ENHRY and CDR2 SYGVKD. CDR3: CAISGIAGSGSSRYF. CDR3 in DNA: TGTGCCATCAGTGGAATAGCGGGTAGCGGGAGCTCTCGGTACTTC.

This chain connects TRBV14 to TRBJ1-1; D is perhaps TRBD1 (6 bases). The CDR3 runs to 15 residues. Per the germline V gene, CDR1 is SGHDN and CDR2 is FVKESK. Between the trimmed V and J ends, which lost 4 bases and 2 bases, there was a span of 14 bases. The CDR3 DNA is TGTGCCAGCAGCCTCGGGACACTTAGTAACACTGAAGCTTTCTTT. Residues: CASSLGTLSNTEAFF.

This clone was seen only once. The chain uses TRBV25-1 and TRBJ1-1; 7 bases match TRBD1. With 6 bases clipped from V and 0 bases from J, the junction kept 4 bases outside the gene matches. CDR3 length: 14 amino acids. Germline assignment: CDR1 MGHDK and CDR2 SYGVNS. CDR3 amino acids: CASSLRGVNTEAFF. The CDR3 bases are TGTGCCAGCAGCCTCAGGGGGGTGAACACTGAAGCTTTCTTT.